These T cell receptor beta chains were read from a single sample in a study of CD4 T cells in relation to SARS-CoV-2 and coronaviruses. Some clones are missing from TCRdb's copy, which holds only in-frame ones; the method was immunoSEQ multiplex PCR. The data show 15,000 to 20,000 clones, 82% seen once. The antigens for these receptors are not known. The sample was CD4+ T cells from PBMCs, cultured in vitro. The receptors derive from a human donor in good health. The CDR3 runs from the conserved cysteine through the conserved F or W. D genes are given only for firm matches. Where a row states a size, it is once, few, many or the class of an expanded clone; other rows omit it.

v_gene: TRBV19; j_gene: TRBJ1-5; abundance: NA; d_gene: NA; CDR3nt: TGTGCCAGTAGTGCCCACGCCGGGACACAACTTAGCAATCAGCCCCAGCATTTT; CDR3aa: CASSAHAGTQLSNQPQHF
v_gene: TRBV29-1; j_gene: TRBJ2-3; abundance: NA; d_gene: TRBD2; CDR3nt: TGCAGCACCCCTCAAGTAGCGGGGGGAAGCACAGATACGCAGTATTTT; CDR3aa: CSTPQVAGGSTDTQYF
v_gene: TRBV25-1; j_gene: TRBJ1-1; abundance: NA; d_gene: TRBD1; CDR3nt: TGTGCCAGCAAACTGACAGGGTGGAACACTGAAGCTTTCTTT; CDR3aa: CASKLTGWNTEAFF
v_gene: TRBV2; j_gene: TRBJ1-1; abundance: NA; d_gene: NA; CDR3nt: TGTGCCAGCACCGAAAGGGCAGGATTCCCGACTGAAGCTTTCTTT; CDR3aa: CASTERAGFPTEAFF
v_gene: TRBV9; j_gene: TRBJ2-7; abundance: NA; d_gene: TRBD2; CDR3nt: TGTGCCAGCAGCGTAGCCGGGGGGGCTGCCCGTGGGGTAGAGCAGTACTTC; CDR3aa: CASSVAGGAARGVEQYF
v_gene: TRBV28; j_gene: TRBJ2-7; abundance: NA; d_gene: TRBD2; CDR3nt: TGTGCCAGCAGGCTAGCGGGGTACGAGCAGTACTTC; CDR3aa: CASRLAGYEQYF
v_gene: TRBV9; j_gene: TRBJ1-5; abundance: once; d_gene: NA; CDR3nt: TGTGCCAGCAGCGTAGGGGGGGTTGGCAATCAGCCCCAGCATTTT; CDR3aa: CASSVGGVGNQPQHF
v_gene: TRBV30; j_gene: TRBJ1-1; abundance: NA; d_gene: NA; CDR3nt: TGTGCCTGGAGTGTCCCCGGGACAAGGAACACTGAAGCTTTCTTT; CDR3aa: CAWSVPGTRNTEAFF
v_gene: TRBV3-1/TRBV3-2; j_gene: TRBJ2-3; abundance: NA; d_gene: NA; CDR3nt: TGTGCCAGCAGCCCCACTTCCGGGGCAACAGATACGCAGTATTTT; CDR3aa: CASSPTSGATDTQYF
v_gene: TRBV30; j_gene: TRBJ1-6; abundance: NA; d_gene: NA; CDR3nt: TGTGCCTGGGAAACCGGGACTCTTAATTCACCCCTCCACTTT; CDR3aa: CAWETGTLNSPLHF
v_gene: TRBV2; j_gene: TRBJ1-2; abundance: NA; d_gene: TRBD1; CDR3nt: TGTGCCAGCAGTGAATCACCCGGGACAGGGTATGGCTACACCTTC; CDR3aa: CASSESPGTGYGYTF
v_gene: TRBV5-1; j_gene: TRBJ1-1; abundance: NA; d_gene: NA; CDR3nt: TGCGCCAGCAGCTTGGCCGGTTTCGGCAACACTGAAGCTTTCTTT; CDR3aa: CASSLAGFGNTEAFF
v_gene: TRBV3-1/TRBV3-2; j_gene: TRBJ2-5; abundance: NA; d_gene: NA; CDR3nt: TGTGCCAGCAGCCAAGACATTCGGAGCGAAGAGACCCAGTACTTC; CDR3aa: CASSQDIRSEETQYF
v_gene: TRBV28; j_gene: TRBJ1-5; abundance: NA; d_gene: NA; CDR3nt: TGTGCCAGCAGTGGGGGTCGAGAAAATCAGCCCCAGCATTTT; CDR3aa: CASSGGRENQPQHF
v_gene: TRBV20-1; j_gene: TRBJ2-7; abundance: NA; d_gene: NA; CDR3nt: TGCAGTGCTAGTATTCGGGACCGGATAGCCTACGAGCAGTACTTC; CDR3aa: CSASIRDRIAYEQYF
v_gene: TRBV2; j_gene: TRBJ2-6; abundance: once; d_gene: TRBD1; CDR3nt: TGTGCCAGCCAACCGGGACAGGGACACTCTGGGGCCAACGTCCTGACTTTC; CDR3aa: CASQPGQGHSGANVLTF
v_gene: TRBV10-3; j_gene: TRBJ1-3; abundance: NA; d_gene: NA; CDR3nt: TGTGCCATCAGTGAGTCGATAACTGGTTCTAACACCATATATTTT; CDR3aa: CAISESITGSNTIYF
v_gene: TRBV29-1; j_gene: TRBJ1-2; abundance: NA; d_gene: TRBD1; CDR3nt: TGCAGCGTTGACCGGACAGGGGGCTCTTATGGCTACACCTTC; CDR3aa: CSVDRTGGSYGYTF
v_gene: TRBV3-1/TRBV3-2; j_gene: TRBJ1-1; abundance: NA; d_gene: TRBD1; CDR3nt: TGTGCCAGCAGCCAAGATCCCACAGGGGGTAGGACTGAAGCTTTCTTT; CDR3aa: CASSQDPTGGRTEAFF
v_gene: TRBV5-1; j_gene: TRBJ1-3; abundance: once; d_gene: NA; CDR3nt: TGCGCCAGCAGCACATATACCGGAAACACCATATATTTT; CDR3aa: CASSTYTGNTIYF
v_gene: TRBV7-3; j_gene: TRBJ2-2; abundance: NA; d_gene: TRBD2; CDR3nt: TGTGCCAGCAGCCTCGGGACTAGCGGATACACCGGGGAGCTGTTTTTT; CDR3aa: CASSLGTSGYTGELFF
v_gene: TRBV3-1/TRBV3-2; j_gene: TRBJ2-1; abundance: NA; d_gene: NA; CDR3nt: TGTGCCAGCAGCTCCCGTCCGGGAGCGGAGAATGAGCAGTTCTTC; CDR3aa: CASSSRPGAENEQFF
v_gene: TRBV23-1; j_gene: TRBJ1-6; abundance: NA; d_gene: NA; CDR3nt: TGCGCCAGAAGGTGGGGGTCCGTGAATTCACCCCTCCACTTT; CDR3aa: CARRWGSVNSPLHF
v_gene: TRBV4-1; j_gene: TRBJ2-7; abundance: NA; d_gene: TRBD2; CDR3nt: TGCGCCAGCAGTTACCTAGCGGGGGCGGTCTACGAGCAGTACTTC; CDR3aa: CASSYLAGAVYEQYF
v_gene: TRBV7-9; j_gene: TRBJ2-2; abundance: NA; d_gene: TRBD2; CDR3nt: TGTGCCAGCAGCCCCCGACTAGCGGGAGAGGTCGGGGAGCTGTTTTTT; CDR3aa: CASSPRLAGEVGELFF